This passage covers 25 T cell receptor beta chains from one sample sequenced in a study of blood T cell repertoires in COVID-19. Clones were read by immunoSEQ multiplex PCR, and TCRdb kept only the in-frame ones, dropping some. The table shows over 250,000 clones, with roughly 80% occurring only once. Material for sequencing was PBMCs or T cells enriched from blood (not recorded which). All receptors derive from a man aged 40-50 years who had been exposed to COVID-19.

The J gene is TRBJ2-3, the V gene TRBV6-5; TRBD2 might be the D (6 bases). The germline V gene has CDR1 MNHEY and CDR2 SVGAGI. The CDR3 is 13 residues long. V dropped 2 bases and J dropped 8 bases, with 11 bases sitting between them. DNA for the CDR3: TGTGCCAGCAGTTACGAGAGCGGGTCTACGCAGTATTTT. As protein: CASSYESGSTQYF.

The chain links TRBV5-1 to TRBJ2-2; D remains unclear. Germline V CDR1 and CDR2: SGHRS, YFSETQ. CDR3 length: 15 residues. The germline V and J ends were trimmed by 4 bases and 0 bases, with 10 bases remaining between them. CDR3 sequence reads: CASSPGAANTGELFF. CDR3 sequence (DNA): TGCGCCAGCAGCCCTGGAGCCGCGAACACCGGGGAGCTGTTTTTT. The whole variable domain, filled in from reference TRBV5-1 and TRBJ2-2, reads KAGVTQTPRYLIKTRGQQVTLSCSPISGHRSVSWYQQTPGQGLQFLFEYFSETQRNKGNFPGRFSGRQFSNSRSEMNVSTLELGDSALYLCASSPGAANTGELFFGEGSRLTVL.

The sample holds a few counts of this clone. CDR3 residues: CASSLQGRGTDTQYF. The CDR3 nucleotides are TGTGCCAGCAGCTTACAGGGTCGGGGCACAGATACGCAGTATTTT. The V gene is TRBV11-3, the J gene TRBJ2-3, with a possible D match to TRBD1 (5 bases). In germline, CDR1 is SGHNT, CDR2 YENEEA. The V end lost 2 bases, the J end lost 1 base, and 10 bases lay between the germline ends. CDR3 length: 15 amino acids.

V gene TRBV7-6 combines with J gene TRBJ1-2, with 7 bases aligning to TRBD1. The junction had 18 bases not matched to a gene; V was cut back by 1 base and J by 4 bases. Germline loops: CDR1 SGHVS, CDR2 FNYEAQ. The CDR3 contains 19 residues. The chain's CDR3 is CASSLVRPGYRGQGYGYTF. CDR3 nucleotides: TGTGCCAGCAGCTTAGTACGCCCCGGATATAGGGGGCAAGGCTATGGCTACACCTTC.

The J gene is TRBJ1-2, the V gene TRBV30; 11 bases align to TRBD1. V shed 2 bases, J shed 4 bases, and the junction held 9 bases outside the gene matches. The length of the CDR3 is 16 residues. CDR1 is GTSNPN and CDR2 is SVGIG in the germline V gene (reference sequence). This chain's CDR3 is CAWSKGQGAGSYGYTF. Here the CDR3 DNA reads TGTGCCTGGAGTAAAGGACAGGGGGCAGGGAGCTATGGCTACACCTTC.

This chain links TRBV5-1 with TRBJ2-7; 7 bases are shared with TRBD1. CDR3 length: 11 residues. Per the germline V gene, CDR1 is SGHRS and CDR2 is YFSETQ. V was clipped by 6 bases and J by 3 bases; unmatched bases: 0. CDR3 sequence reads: CASNRGYEQYF. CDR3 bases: TGCGCCAGCAACAGGGGCTACGAGCAGTACTTC.

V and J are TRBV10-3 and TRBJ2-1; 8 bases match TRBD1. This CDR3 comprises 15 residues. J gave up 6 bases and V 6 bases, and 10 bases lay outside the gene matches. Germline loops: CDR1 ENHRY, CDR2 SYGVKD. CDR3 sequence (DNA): TGTGCCATCAGGCCTTCAGGGGGCGTCAGCAATGAGCAGTTCTTC. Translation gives CAIRPSGGVSNEQFF.

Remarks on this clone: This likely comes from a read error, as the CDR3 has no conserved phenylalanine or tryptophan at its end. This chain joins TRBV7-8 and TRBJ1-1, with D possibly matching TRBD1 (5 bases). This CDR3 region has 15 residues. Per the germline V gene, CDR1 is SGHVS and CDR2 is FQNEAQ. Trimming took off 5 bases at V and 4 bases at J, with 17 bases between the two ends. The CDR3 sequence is CASSPTRTLPTEAFL. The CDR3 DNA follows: TGTGCCAGCAGCCCGACCAGGACATTGCCCACTGAAGCTTTCCTT.

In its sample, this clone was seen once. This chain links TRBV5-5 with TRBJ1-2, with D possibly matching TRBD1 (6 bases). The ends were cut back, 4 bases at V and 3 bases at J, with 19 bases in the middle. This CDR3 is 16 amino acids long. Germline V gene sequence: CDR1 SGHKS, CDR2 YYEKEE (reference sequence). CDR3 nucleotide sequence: TGTGCCAGCAGCCCCTCCAGGGGAGGGATCTACTATGGCTACACCTTC. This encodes CASSPSRGGIYYGYTF.

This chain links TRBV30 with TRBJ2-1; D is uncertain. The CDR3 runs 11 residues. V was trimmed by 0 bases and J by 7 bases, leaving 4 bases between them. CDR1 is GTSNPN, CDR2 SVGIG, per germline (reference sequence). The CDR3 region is CAWSVLNEQFF. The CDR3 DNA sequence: TGTGCCTGGAGTGTACTAAATGAGCAGTTCTTC.

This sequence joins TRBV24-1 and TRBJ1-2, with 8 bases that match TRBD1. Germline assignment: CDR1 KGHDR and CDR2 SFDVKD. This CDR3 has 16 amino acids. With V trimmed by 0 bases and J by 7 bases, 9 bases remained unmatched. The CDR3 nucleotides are TGTGCCACCAGTGATTTGGCAGGGGGCGGATGGGCTGGCTACACCTTC. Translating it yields CATSDLAGGGWAGYTF.

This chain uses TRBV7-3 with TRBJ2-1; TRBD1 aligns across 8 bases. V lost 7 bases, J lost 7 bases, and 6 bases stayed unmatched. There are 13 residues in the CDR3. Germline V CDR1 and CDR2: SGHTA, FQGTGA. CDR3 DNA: TGTGCCAGCACAGGGGGCGCGGATAATGAGCAGTTCTTC. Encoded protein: CASTGGADNEQFF.

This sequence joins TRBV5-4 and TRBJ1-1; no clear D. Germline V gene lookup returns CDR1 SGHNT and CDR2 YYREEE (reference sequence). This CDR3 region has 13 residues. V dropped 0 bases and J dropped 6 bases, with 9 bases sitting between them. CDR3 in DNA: TGTGCCAGCAGCTTGGTAGGCGCGGCTGAAGCTTTCTTT. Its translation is CASSLVGAAEAFF.

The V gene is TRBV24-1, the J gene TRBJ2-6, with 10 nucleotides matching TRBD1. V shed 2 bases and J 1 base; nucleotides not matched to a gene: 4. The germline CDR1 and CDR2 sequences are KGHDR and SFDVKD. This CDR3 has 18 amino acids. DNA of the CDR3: TGTGCCACCAGTGATTCAGGGACAGGGGTGTCTGGGGCCAACGTCCTGACTTTC. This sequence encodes CATSDSGTGVSGANVLTF.

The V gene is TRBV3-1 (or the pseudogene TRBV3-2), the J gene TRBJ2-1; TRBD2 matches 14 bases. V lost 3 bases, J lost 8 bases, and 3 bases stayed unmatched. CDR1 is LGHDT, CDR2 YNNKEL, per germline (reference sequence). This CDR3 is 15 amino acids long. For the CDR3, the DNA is TGTGCCAGCAGCCAGCCGGGACTAGCGGGAGATGAGCAGTTCTTC. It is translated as CASSQPGLAGDEQFF.

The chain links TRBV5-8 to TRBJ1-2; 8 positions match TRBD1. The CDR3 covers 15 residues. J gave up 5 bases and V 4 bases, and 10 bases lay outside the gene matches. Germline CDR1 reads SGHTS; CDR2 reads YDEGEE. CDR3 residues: CASSPTGQGGYGYTF. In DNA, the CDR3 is TGTGCCAGCAGCCCAACCGGACAGGGCGGATATGGCTACACCTTC.

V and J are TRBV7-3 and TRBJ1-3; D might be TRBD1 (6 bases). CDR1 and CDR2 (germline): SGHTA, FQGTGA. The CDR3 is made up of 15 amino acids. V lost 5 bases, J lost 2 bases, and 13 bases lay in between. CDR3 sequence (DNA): TGTGCCAGCAGCCCAATAGGGGGGGCTGGAAACACCATATATTTT. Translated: CASSPIGGAGNTIYF.

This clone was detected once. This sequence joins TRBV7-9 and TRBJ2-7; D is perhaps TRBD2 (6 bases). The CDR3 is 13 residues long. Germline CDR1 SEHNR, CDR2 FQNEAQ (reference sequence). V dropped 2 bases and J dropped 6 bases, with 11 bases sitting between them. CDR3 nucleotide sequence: TGTGCCAGCAGCTTAAAGGCTAGCGCCGAGCAGTACTTC. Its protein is CASSLKASAEQYF.

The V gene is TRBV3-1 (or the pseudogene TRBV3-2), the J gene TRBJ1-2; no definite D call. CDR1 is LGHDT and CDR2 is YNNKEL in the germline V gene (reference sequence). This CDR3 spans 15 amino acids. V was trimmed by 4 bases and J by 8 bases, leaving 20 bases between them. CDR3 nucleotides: TGTGCCAGCAGCCGCTTCATAGTATCGCGGGAGGGCTACACCTTC. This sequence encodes CASSRFIVSREGYTF.

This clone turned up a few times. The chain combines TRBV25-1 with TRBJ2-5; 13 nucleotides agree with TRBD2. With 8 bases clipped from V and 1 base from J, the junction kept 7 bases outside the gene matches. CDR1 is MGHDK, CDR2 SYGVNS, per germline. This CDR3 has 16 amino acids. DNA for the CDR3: TGTGCCAGCTCGGGACTAGCGGGGCAATTCCAAGAGACCCAGTACTTC. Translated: CASSGLAGQFQETQYF.

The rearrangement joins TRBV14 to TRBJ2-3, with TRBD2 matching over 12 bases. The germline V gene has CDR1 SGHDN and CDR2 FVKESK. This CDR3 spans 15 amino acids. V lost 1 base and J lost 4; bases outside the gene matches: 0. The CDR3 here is CASSQGLAGADTQYF. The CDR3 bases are TGTGCCAGCAGCCAAGGACTAGCGGGAGCAGATACGCAGTATTTT.

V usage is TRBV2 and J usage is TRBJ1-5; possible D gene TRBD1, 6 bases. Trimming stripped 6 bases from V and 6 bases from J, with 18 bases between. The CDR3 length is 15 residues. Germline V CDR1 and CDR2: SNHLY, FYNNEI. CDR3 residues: CASRDRQAVGQPQHF. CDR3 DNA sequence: TGTGCCAGCAGGGACAGACAGGCGGTGGGTCAGCCCCAGCATTTT.

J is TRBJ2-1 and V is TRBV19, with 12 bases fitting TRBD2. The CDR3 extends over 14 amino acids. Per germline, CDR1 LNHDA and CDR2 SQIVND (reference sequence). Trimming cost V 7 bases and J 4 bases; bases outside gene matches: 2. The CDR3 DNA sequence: TGTGCCAGTAATGGACTAGCGGGATACAATGAGCAGTTCTTC. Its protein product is CASNGLAGYNEQFF. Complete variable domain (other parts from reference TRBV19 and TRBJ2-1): DGGITQSPKYLFRKEGQNVTLSCEQNLNHDAMYWYRQDPGQGLRLIYYSQIVNDFQKGDIAEGYSVSREKKESFPLTVTSAQKNPTAFYLCASNGLAGYNEQFFGPGTRLTVL.

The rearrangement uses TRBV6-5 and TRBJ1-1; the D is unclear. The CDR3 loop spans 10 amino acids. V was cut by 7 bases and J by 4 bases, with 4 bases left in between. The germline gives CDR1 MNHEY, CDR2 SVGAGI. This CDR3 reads CASIRTEAFF. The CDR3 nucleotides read TGTGCCAGCATTCGCACTGAAGCTTTCTTT.

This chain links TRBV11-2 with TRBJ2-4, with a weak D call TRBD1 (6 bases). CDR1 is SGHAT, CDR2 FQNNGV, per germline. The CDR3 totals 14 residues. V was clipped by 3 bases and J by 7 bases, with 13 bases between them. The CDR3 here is CASSFYGTSNIQYF. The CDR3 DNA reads TGTGCCAGCAGCTTTTACGGGACAAGTAACATTCAGTACTTC. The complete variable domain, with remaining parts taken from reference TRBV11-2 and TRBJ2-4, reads EAGVAQSPRYKIIEKRQSVAFWCNPISGHATLYWYQQILGQGPKLLIQFQNNGVVDDSQLPKDRFSAERLKGVDSTLKIQPAKLEDSAVYLCASSFYGTSNIQYFGAGTRLSVL.